The source of this TCR beta chain is a study of technical replicates of blood from several donors. Looked up from germline, CDR1 is SGHTA and CDR2 is FQGTGA. This CDR3 spans 18 amino acids. The V gene end was trimmed by 4 bases and the J gene end by 0 bases; junction bases not matched to a gene: 7. Repertoires were generated with immunoSEQ multiplex PCR, while TCRdb's copy carries only in-frame clones and drops some. The table lists tens of thousands of clones, 94% of them singletons. Material: T cells isolated from PBMCs. This TCR was sampled from a human donor in good health. The rearrangement links TRBV7-3 to TRBJ2-6; TRBD2 agrees at 9 bases. CDR3 bases: TGTGCCAGCAGCTCTCAGACTAGCGGCAGCTCTGGGGCCAACGTCCTGACTTTC. The encoded protein is CASSSQTSGSSGANVLTF.